The rows below give T cell receptor beta chains drawn from one sample of a study of blood T cell repertoires in COVID-19. Some clones are missing from TCRdb's copy, which holds only in-frame ones; the method was immunoSEQ multiplex PCR. The top ten clones hold more than 2% of a sample with tens of thousands of clones, approximately 82% of them seen once. The sample was peripheral blood. All receptors come from a woman aged 70 to 79 with acute or convalescent COVID-19. Each CDR3 is given with its conserved first and last residue. Fields, in order: V gene, D gene, J gene, CDR3 protein. A D gene is named only where the DNA matches it firmly.

>TRBV7-8|TRBD1|TRBJ1-6
CASSLVSVGTGDSPLHF
>TRBV15|TRBD1|TRBJ2-7
CATSTLGQVDTYEQYF
>TRBV2|NA|TRBJ2-7
CASSSRLVVYEQYF
>TRBV28|TRBD1|TRBJ1-1
CASRPGQAYTEAFF
>TRBV5-1|NA|TRBJ1-4
CASSPRPTNEKLFF
>TRBV29-1|NA|TRBJ2-7
CSVDRDRSGEQYF
>TRBV6-4|TRBD1|TRBJ2-4
CASSDLDRTTLLGTNIQYF
>TRBV9|NA|TRBJ2-3
CASSPELATDTQYF
>TRBV4-2|TRBD2|TRBJ2-2
CASSPTRAGGSVTGELFF
>TRBV30|TRBD1|TRBJ1-5
CAWSTGQGSNQPQHF
>TRBV18|TRBD2|TRBJ2-2
CASSPGLAGTTGELFF
>TRBV6-1|NA|TRBJ1-2
CASSEEGRANYGYTF
>TRBV6-5|TRBD1|TRBJ1-1
CASTPGQGMTEAFF
>TRBV27|NA|TRBJ2-3
CASIKQGTADTQYF
>TRBV4-2|TRBD2|TRBJ2-2
CASSQDSGGAAGELFF
>TRBV12-5|NA|TRBJ1-5
CASGERTASNQPQHF
>TRBV19|NA|TRBJ1-5
CASSTGHQGDQPQHF
>TRBV11-2|TRBD2|TRBJ2-3
CASSFGGTSTDTQYF
>TRBV19|NA|TRBJ1-5
CASSLSPGRGGDQPQHF
>TRBV27|NA|TRBJ1-1
CASSPLGQTNTEAFF
>TRBV19|NA|TRBJ1-2
CASSIWSGSGYTF
>TRBV30|TRBD1|TRBJ2-6
CAWSPDRGRSGANVLTF
>TRBV28|NA|TRBJ1-1
CASTKTVNTEAFF
>TRBV29-1|NA|TRBJ2-7
CSVGPPKQGEQYF
>TRBV30|TRBD1|TRBJ1-4
CAWSVGQGAEKLFF
>TRBV28|TRBD1|TRBJ1-1
CASSFSSGTGGSDTEAFF
>TRBV10-3|TRBD1|TRBJ1-3
CAIRQGNAGNTIYF
>TRBV28|NA|TRBJ1-4
CASSLLGDEKLFF
>TRBV12-3/TRBV12-4|NA|TRBJ1-3
CASSFRGGNTIYF
>TRBV5-5|TRBD1|TRBJ2-1
CASSPTSGGREQFF
>TRBV3-1/TRBV3-2|NA|TRBJ1-3
CASSQDQGNTIYF
>TRBV6-5|NA|TRBJ1-2
CASMGGTASNYGYTF
>TRBV7-9|TRBD1|TRBJ2-7
CASRGQGVYEQYF
>TRBV3-1/TRBV3-2|TRBD1|TRBJ2-6
CASSLRGGEAGANVLTF
>TRBV9|TRBD1|TRBJ1-2
CASSFRDRDYGYTF
>TRBV7-8|NA|TRBJ1-4
CASSSYVGSNEKLFF
>TRBV5-6|NA|TRBJ2-7
CASSLRGVYEQYF
>TRBV10-3|NA|TRBJ2-1
CAISESSGSEQFF
>TRBV9|NA|TRBJ2-1
CASSPGGPNEQFF
>TRBV5-1|NA|TRBJ2-1
CASSDSGLWDEQFF